This T cell receptor beta chain was identified in a study of blood T cell repertoires in COVID-19. Study details: The United States, Italy and Spain were the sources of the acute and convalescent COVID-19 samples. PBMCs, B-cell-depleted T cells, or T cells were the source of the cDNA or gDNA that made up the material.

In germline, CDR1 is WNHNN, CDR2 SYGVQD (reference sequence). V was pared by 8 bases and J by 0 bases, with 15 bases of the junction left unmatched. This CDR3 is built from 17 residues. The authors' processing: Amplified reference gene primers provided the basis for estimating nucleated cell counts. Assay used: immunoSEQ multiplex PCR; TCRdb lists only in-frame clones, some missing. That table gives V, J and clone size, and the DNA gave D and trimming. The sample has 80,000 or so clones, around 84% seen once; the top ten hold around a third. The sample was peripheral blood. The TCR sequence derives from a woman aged 70-85 years with acute or convalescent COVID-19. V usage is TRBV10-1 and J usage is TRBJ2-7; 8 bases match TRBD1. CDR3 amino acids: CASEKGPGTGYSYEQYF. The DNA for the CDR3 is TGCGCCAGCGAAAAGGGACCCGGGACAGGATACTCCTACGAGCAGTACTTC.